The 14 T cell receptor beta chains reported below all come from one sample, sequenced in a study of cytomegalovirus exposure and HLA in healthy donors. Vbeta (60) and Jbeta (13) primers were used in the PCR. Profiling relied on immunoSEQ multiplex PCR, and the TCRdb table lists in-frame clones only, not all of them. The repertoire consists of around 190,000 clones, with 80% occurring once and the leading ten covering roughly 0.99%. The specimen was PBMCs. The receptors stem from a middle-aged woman in good health and CMV-seronegative.

This clone was observed a few times. Here the CDR3 reads CASSLKRDSGGGEQYF. CDR3 sequence (DNA): TGTGCCAGCAGTTTGAAAAGGGACTCCGGAGGTGGCGAGCAGTACTTC. This chain links TRBV27 with TRBJ2-7; D is perhaps TRBD2 (6 bases). This CDR3 contains 16 residues. V was trimmed by 3 bases and J by 6 bases, leaving 21 bases between them. Per the germline V gene, CDR1 is MNHEY and CDR2 is SMNVEV (reference sequence).

The rearrangement joins TRBV7-3 to TRBJ1-4, with 7 bases aligning to TRBD1. Trimming cost V 5 bases and J 10 bases; bases outside gene matches: 13. This CDR3 comprises 15 residues. Germline assignment: CDR1 SGHTA and CDR2 FQGTGA. The CDR3 reads CASSTTGQPLGKLFF. The DNA of the CDR3 is TGTGCCAGCAGCACGACAGGGCAGCCACTCGGAAAACTGTTTTTT.

This rearrangement joins TRBV30 to TRBJ1-5; D is unclear. This CDR3 is 13 amino acids long. Deletions cut 0 bases from V and 6 bases from J, with 9 bases between. Germline lookup yields CDR1 GTSNPN and CDR2 SVGIG (reference sequence). The CDR3: CAWSVGEGQPQHF. In DNA form, the CDR3 reads TGTGCCTGGAGTGTCGGCGAGGGTCAGCCCCAGCATTTT. The full variable domain, in which reference TRBV30 and TRBJ1-5 provide the parts outside the CDR3, is SQTIHQWPATLVQPVGSPLSLECTVEGTSNPNLYWYRQAAGRGLQLLFYSVGIGQISSEVPQNLSASRPQDRQFILSSKKLLLSDSGFYLCAWSVGEGQPQHFGDGTRLSIL.

As regards this clone: The sample contains more than one DNA sequence encoding this CDR3. The gene calls are TRBV11-2 and TRBJ1-5, with D tentatively TRBD1 (6 bases). The CDR3 contains 13 residues. V was trimmed by 9 bases and J by 5 bases, leaving 14 bases between them. Germline V gives CDR1 SGHAT, CDR2 FQNNGV. CDR3 DNA: TGTGCCAGTAGCCCAGACAGGCATCAGCCCCAGCATTTT. Residues: CASSPDRHQPQHF.

The sample holds a few counts of this clone. This rearrangement joins TRBV25-1 to TRBJ1-4; D remains unclear. CDR1 is MGHDK, CDR2 SYGVNS, per germline. V dropped 1 base and J dropped 9 bases, with 15 bases sitting between them. The CDR3 has 15 residues. Here the CDR3 DNA reads TGTGCCAGCAGTGAATTTGGAGAGGCGGGAAAAAAACTGTTTTTT. Its translation: CASSEFGEAGKKLFF.

The genes are TRBV27 and TRBJ1-1; 8 bases are shared with TRBD1. Germline lookup yields CDR1 MNHEY and CDR2 SMNVEV (reference sequence). The CDR3 is 15 amino acids. V shed 5 bases and J 6 bases; nucleotides not matched to a gene: 11. The CDR3 region has the DNA TGTGCCAGCAGTCCAGGACAGGGAGCTTGGGCTGAAGCTTTCTTT. Its translation: CASSPGQGAWAEAFF.

The chain has TRBV6-5 and TRBJ2-1; 7 positions match TRBD2. This CDR3 contains 15 residues. From germline, CDR1 is MNHEY and CDR2 SVGAGI. The V gene end was trimmed by 0 bases and the J gene end by 5 bases; junction bases not matched to a gene: 4. The CDR3 bases are TGTGCCAGCAGTTACTCGTACGGGAGGAACAATGAGCAGTTCTTC. Translated: CASSYSYGRNNEQFF.

The chain links TRBV28 to TRBJ1-4; no clear D gene. The CDR3 loop spans 14 amino acids. The V and J ends lost 6 bases and 8 bases respectively, with 16 bases between them. Germline CDR1 reads MDHEN; CDR2 reads SYDVKM. CDR3 amino acids: CASRLEGLGEKLFF. The DNA for the CDR3 is TGTGCCAGCAGACTAGAAGGGCTCGGGGAAAAACTGTTTTTT.

Regarding this clone: A junction boundary mismatches the germline segment, possibly from a read error. The CDR3 DNA sequence: TGTGCCAGCAGCTTCGGGACTAGCGGCGACAAGGAGCAGTTCTTC. Its translation is CASSFGTSGDKEQFF. This sequence joins TRBV5-4 and TRBJ2-1; 11 positions match TRBD2. CDR1 is SGHNT, CDR2 YYREEE, per germline (reference sequence). The CDR3 covers 15 residues.

Only a few counts were recorded for this clone. CDR3 nucleotides: TGTGCCAGCAGAGGGCCAGGCGGAGGGGGCCGGGGGACCGGGGAGCTGTTTTTT. It specifies CASRGPGGGGRGTGELFF. This chain connects TRBV11-2 to TRBJ2-2; the D gene is possibly TRBD1 (7 bases). CDR3 length equals 18 residues. The V and J ends lost 6 bases and 5 bases respectively, with 25 bases between them. Germline CDR1 is SGHAT and CDR2 is FQNNGV. The variable domain in full, with the rest retrieved from reference TRBV11-2 and TRBJ2-2, is EAGVAQSPRYKIIEKRQSVAFWCNPISGHATLYWYQQILGQGPKLLIQFQNNGVVDDSQLPKDRFSAERLKGVDSTLKIQPAKLEDSAVYLCASRGPGGGGRGTGELFFGEGSRLTVL.

The chain uses TRBV12-1 and TRBJ2-7; the table's TRBD2 call for D was not verified on the DNA. TRBV12-1 constitutes a pseudogene. The CDR3 loop spans 12 amino acids. CDR3 nucleotides: TGTGCCAGCAGCTTTCGAGTGGGCGGGAGAAACGTC. This sequence encodes CASSFRVGGRNV.

In its sample, this clone was seen a few times. This sequence joins TRBV19 and TRBJ2-3; 8 bases agree with TRBD2. Germline V gives CDR1 LNHDA, CDR2 SQIVND (reference sequence). The CDR3 has 16 residues. V lost 2 bases to trimming and J lost 6 bases; unmatched junction nucleotides: 10. The CDR3: CASSIRAGASGDTQYF. In DNA form, the CDR3 reads TGTGCCAGTAGTATACGAGCGGGAGCTTCCGGGGATACGCAGTATTTT. Complete variable domain (other parts from reference TRBV19 and TRBJ2-3): DGGITQSPKYLFRKEGQNVTLSCEQNLNHDAMYWYRQDPGQGLRLIYYSQIVNDFQKGDIAEGYSVSREKKESFPLTVTSAQKNPTAFYLCASSIRAGASGDTQYFGPGTRLTVL.

V is TRBV5-4 and J is TRBJ2-7, with 9 bases aligning to TRBD2. CDR3 size: 14 residues. The V and J ends lost 2 bases and 0 bases, in that order; junction bases with no gene match: 0. Germline CDR1 reads SGHNT; CDR2 reads YYREEE (reference sequence). CDR3 amino acids: CASSFSGSSYEQYF. The CDR3 nucleotides are TGTGCCAGCAGCTTTAGCGGGAGCTCCTACGAGCAGTACTTC.

The CDR3, as DNA: TGTGCCAGCAGCTTAGGGACTGATGGCTACACCTTC. Translation: CASSLGTDGYTF. V gene TRBV11-3 combines with J gene TRBJ1-2; D gene uncertain. Trimming removed 1 base from V and 6 bases from J, with 6 bases in between. The CDR3 totals 12 residues. Germline V CDR1 and CDR2: SGHNT, YENEEA.